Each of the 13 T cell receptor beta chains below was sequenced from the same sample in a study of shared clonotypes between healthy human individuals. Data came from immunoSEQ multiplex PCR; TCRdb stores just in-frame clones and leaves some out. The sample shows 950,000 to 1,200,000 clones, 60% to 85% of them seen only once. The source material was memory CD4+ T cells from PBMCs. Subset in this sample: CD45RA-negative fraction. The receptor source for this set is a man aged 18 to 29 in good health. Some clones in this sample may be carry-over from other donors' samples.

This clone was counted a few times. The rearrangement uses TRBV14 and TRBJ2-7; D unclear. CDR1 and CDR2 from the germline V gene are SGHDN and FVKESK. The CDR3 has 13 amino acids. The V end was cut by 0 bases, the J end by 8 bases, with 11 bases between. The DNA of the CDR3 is TGTGCCAGCAGCCAAGATACCTGGGAACAGCAGTACTTC. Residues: CASSQDTWEQQYF.

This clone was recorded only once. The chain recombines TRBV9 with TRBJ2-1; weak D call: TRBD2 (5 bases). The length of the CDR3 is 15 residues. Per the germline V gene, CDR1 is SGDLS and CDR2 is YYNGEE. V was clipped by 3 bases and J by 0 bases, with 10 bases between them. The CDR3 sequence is CASSATGSSYNEQFF. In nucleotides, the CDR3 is TGTGCCAGCAGCGCGACTGGGAGCTCCTACAATGAGCAGTTCTTC.

This chain's CDR3 is CASVRLAAYNEQFF. The DNA of the CDR3 is TGTGCCAGCGTCAGACTAGCGGCGTACAATGAGCAGTTCTTC. V and J are TRBV6-1 and TRBJ2-1; 9 bases agree with TRBD2. Germline V gene lookup returns CDR1 MNHNS and CDR2 SASEGT. This CDR3 contains 14 residues. V gave up 8 bases and J gave up 4 bases; unmatched junction bases: 6.

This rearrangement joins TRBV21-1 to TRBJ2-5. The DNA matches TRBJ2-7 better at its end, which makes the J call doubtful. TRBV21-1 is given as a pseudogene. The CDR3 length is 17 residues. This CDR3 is CASSKEGFGSNSYEQYF. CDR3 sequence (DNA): TGTGCCAGCAGCAAAGAGGGTTTCGGCAGTAACTCCTACGAGCAGTACTTC.

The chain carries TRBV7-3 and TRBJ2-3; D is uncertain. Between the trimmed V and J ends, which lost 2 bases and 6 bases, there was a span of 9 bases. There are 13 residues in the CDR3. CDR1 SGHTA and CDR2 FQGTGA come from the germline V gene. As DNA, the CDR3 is TGTGCCAGCAGCTTATCAGATTACGATACGCAGTATTTT. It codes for CASSLSDYDTQYF.

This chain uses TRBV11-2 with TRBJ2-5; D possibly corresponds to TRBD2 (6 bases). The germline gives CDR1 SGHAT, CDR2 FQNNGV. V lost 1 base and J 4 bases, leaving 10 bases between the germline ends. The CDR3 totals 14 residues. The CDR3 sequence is CASSLALGGETQYF. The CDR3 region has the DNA TGTGCCAGCAGCTTAGCTTTGGGGGGAGAGACCCAGTACTTC.

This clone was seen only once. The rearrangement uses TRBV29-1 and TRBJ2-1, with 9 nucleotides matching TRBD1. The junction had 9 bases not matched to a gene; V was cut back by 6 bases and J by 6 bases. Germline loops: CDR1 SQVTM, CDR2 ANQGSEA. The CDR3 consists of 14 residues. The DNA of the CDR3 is TGCAGCGTAGCGACAGGGGGGACCTTCAATGAGCAGTTCTTC. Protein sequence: CSVATGGTFNEQFF.

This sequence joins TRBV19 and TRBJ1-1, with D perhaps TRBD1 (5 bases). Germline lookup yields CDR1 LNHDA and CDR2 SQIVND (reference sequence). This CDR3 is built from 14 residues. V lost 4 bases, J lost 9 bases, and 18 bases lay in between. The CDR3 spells CASSSLGTGRKAFF. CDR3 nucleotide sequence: TGTGCCAGTAGTAGTCTGGGGACGGGGAGGAAAGCTTTCTTT.

CDR3 protein: CASRGQGGANVLTF. The CDR3 nucleotides read TGTGCCAGCAGGGGACAAGGTGGGGCCAACGTCCTGACTTTC. The rearrangement links TRBV6-1 to TRBJ2-6, with TRBD1 as a possible D gene (6 bases). Looked up from germline, CDR1 is MNHNS and CDR2 is SASEGT. CDR3 length: 14 amino acids. Trimming removed 6 bases from V and 3 bases from J, with 9 bases in between.

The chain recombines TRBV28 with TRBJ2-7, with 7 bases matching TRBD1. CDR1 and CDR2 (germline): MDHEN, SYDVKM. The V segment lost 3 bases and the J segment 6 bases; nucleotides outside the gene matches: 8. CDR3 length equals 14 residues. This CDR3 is CASSLRGRNLEQYF. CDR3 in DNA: TGTGCCAGCAGTTTGAGGGGGCGCAATCTCGAGCAGTACTTC.

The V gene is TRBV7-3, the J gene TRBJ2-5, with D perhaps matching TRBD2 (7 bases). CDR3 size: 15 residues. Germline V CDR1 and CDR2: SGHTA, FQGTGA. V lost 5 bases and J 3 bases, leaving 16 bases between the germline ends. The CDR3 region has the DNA TGTGCCAGCAGCCTAGCGGCAGGGGCAAAAGAGACCCAGTACTTC. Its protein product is CASSLAAGAKETQYF.

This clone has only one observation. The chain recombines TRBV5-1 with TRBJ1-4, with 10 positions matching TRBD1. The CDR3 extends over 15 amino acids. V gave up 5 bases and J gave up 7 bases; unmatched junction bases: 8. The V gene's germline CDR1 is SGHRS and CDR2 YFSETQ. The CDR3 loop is CASRRDGTGVEKLFF. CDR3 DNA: TGCGCCAGCAGAAGAGACGGGACAGGGGTTGAAAAACTGTTTTTT. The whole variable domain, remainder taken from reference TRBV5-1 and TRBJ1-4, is KAGVTQTPRYLIKTRGQQVTLSCSPISGHRSVSWYQQTPGQGLQFLFEYFSETQRNKGNFPGRFSGRQFSNSRSEMNVSTLELGDSALYLCASRRDGTGVEKLFFGSGTQLSVL.

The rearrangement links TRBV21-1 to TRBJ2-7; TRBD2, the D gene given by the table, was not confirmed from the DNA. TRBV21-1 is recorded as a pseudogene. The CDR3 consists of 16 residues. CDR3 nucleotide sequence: TGTGCCAGCAGCAAAGTGAAGGAGAATATGGCCTACGAGCAGTACTTC. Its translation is CASSKVKENMAYEQYF.